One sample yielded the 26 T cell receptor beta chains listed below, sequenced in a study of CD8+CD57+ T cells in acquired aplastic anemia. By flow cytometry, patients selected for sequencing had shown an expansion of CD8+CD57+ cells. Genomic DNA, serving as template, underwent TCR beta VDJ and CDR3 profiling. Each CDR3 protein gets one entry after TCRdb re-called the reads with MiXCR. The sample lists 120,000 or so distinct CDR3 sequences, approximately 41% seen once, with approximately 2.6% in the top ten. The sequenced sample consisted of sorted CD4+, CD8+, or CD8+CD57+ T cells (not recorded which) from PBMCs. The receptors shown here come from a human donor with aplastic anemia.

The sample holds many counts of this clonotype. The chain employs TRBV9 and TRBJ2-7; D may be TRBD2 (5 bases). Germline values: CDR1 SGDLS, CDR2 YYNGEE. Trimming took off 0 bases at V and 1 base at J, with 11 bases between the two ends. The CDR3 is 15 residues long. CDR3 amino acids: CASSVDGRTSYEQYF. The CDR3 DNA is TGTGCCAGCAGCGTAGACGGCCGGACTTCCTACGAGCAGTACTTC.

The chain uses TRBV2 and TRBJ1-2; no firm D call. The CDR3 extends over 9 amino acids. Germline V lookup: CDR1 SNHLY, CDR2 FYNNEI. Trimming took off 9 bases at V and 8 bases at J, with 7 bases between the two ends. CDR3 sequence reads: CASGPGYTF. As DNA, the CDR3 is TGTGCCAGTGGGCCCGGCTACACCTTC.

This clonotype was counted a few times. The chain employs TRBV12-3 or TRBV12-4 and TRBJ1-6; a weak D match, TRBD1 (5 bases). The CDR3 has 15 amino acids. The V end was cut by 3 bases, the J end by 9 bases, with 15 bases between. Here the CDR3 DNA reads TGTGCCAGCAGTTTCGAGGGGTCTGGTCGTTCACCCCTCCACTTT. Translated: CASSFEGSGRSPLHF.

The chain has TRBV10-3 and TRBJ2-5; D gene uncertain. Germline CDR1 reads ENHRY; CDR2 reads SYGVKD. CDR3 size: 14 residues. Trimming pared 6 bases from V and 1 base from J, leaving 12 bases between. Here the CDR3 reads CAIRAHGSQETQYF. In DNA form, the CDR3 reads TGTGCCATCAGGGCCCATGGCTCCCAAGAGACCCAGTACTTC.

The CDR3 is CASSWDRVYRGETQYF. DNA for the CDR3: TGTGCCAGCAGTTGGGACAGGGTATATCGGGGAGAGACCCAGTACTTC. J is TRBJ2-5 and V is TRBV28; 9 bases fit TRBD1. The CDR3 has 16 residues. The V segment lost 4 bases and the J segment 4 bases; nucleotides outside the gene matches: 10. CDR1 MDHEN and CDR2 SYDVKM come from the germline V gene.

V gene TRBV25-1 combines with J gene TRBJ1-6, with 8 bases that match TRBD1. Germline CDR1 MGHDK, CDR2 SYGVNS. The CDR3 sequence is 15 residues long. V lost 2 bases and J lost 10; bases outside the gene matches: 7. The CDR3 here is CASSERDRNGSPLHF. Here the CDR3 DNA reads TGTGCCAGCAGTGAACGGGACAGGAATGGGTCACCCCTCCACTTT.

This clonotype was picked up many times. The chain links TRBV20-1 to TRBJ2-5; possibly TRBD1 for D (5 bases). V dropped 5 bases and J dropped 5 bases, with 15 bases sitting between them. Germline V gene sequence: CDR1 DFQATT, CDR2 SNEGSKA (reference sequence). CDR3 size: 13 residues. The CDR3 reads CSAGRQPPETQYF. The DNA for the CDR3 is TGCAGTGCTGGTAGACAGCCTCCGGAGACCCAGTACTTC.

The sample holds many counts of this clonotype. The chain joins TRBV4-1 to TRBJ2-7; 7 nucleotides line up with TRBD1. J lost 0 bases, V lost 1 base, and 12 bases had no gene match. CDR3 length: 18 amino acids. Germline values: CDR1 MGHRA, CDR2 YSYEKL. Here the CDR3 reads CASSQARFEGQLSYEQYF. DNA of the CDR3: TGCGCCAGCAGCCAAGCCCGGTTCGAGGGACAGCTCTCCTACGAGCAGTACTTC.

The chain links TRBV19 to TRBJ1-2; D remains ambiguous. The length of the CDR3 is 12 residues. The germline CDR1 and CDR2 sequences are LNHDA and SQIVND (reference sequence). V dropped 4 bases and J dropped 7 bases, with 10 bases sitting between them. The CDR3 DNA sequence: TGTGCCAGTAGTAGCGCGTATGCTGGCTACACCTTC. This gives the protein CASSSAYAGYTF.

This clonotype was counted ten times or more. This CDR3 is CASSLALGTATDTQYF. The CDR3 bases are TGTGCCAGCAGTTTAGCGCTAGGGACAGCCACAGATACGCAGTATTTT. V usage is TRBV12-3 or TRBV12-4 and J usage is TRBJ2-3; 7 positions match TRBD1. The ends lost 0 bases at V and 2 bases at J; junction bases unmatched: 5. This CDR3 spans 16 amino acids.

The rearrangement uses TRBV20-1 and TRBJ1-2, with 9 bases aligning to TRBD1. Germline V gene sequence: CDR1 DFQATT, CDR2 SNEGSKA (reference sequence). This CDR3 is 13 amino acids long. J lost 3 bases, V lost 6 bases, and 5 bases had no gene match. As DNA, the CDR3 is TGCAGTGCGTATGACAGGGGGGACTATGGCTACACCTTC. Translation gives CSAYDRGDYGYTF.

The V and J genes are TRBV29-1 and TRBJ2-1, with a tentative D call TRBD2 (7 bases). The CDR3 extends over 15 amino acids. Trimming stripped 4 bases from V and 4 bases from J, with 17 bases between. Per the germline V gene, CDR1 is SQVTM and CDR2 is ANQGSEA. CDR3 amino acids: CSVGEGGAAYNEQFF. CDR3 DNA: TGCAGCGTTGGGGAAGGGGGGGCCGCGTACAATGAGCAGTTCTTC.

This CDR3 reads CSVEDYRAGGRYEQYF. CDR3 DNA sequence: TGCAGCGTTGAAGATTACAGGGCAGGGGGAAGGTACGAGCAGTACTTC. The rearrangement joins TRBV29-1 to TRBJ2-7, with 7 bases lining up with TRBD1. The CDR3 totals 16 residues. Germline assignment: CDR1 SQVTM and CDR2 ANQGSEA. Trimming at V came to 0 bases and at J to 4 bases, leaving 12 bases not matched to a gene.

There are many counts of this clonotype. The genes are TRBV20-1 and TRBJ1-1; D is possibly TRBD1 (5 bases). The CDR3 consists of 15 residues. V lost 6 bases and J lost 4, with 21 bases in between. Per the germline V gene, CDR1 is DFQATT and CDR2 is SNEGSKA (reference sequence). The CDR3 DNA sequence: TGCAGTGCAAGCGGGACTCTCGGGAGGTTCACTGAAGCTTTCTTT. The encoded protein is CSASGTLGRFTEAFF.

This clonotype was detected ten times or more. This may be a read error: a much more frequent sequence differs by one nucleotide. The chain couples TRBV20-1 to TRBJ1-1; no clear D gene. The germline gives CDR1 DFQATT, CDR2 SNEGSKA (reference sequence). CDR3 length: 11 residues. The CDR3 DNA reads TGCAGTGCTAGAGTGGACGGTTGGCCTCTCTTT. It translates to CSARVDGWPLF.

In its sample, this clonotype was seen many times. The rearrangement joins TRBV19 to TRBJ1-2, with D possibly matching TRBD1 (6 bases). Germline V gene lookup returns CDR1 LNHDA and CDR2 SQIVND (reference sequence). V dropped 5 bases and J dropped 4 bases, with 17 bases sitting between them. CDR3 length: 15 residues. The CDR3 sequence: CASSRTGLQTYGYTF. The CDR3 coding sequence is TGTGCCAGTAGTCGAACAGGGCTTCAAACCTATGGCTACACCTTC. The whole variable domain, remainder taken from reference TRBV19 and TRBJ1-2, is DGGITQSPKYLFRKEGQNVTLSCEQNLNHDAMYWYRQDPGQGLRLIYYSQIVNDFQKGDIAEGYSVSREKKESFPLTVTSAQKNPTAFYLCASSRTGLQTYGYTFGSGTRLTVV.

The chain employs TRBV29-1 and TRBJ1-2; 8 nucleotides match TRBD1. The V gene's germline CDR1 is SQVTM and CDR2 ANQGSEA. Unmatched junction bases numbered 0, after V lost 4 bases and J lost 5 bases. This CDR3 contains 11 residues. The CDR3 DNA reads TGCAGCGTTGGACAGGGGTATGGCTACACCTTC. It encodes CSVGQGYGYTF.

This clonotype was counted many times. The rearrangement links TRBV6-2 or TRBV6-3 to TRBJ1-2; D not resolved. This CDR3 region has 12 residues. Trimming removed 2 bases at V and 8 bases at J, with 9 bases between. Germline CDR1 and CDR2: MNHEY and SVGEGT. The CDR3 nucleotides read TGTGCCAGCAGTTACGTAGAAGGGGGCTACACCTTC. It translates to CASSYVEGGYTF.

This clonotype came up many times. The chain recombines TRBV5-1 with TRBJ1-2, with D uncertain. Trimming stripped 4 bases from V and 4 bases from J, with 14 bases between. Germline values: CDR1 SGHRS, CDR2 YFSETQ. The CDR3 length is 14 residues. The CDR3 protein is CASSLIDGSYGYTF. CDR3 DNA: TGCGCCAGCAGCCTGATAGACGGGTCCTATGGCTACACCTTC.

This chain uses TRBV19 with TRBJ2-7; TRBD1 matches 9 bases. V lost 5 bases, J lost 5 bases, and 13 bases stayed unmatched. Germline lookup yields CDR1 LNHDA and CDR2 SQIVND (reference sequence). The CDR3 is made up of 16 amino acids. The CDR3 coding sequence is TGTGCCAGTAGTTCCACCCCGGGACAGGGTGTGCACGAGCAGTACTTC. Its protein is CASSSTPGQGVHEQYF.

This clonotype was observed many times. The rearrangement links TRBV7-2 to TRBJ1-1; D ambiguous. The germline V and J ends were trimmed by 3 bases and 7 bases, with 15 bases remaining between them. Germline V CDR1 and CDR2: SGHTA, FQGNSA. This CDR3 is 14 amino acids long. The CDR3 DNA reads TGTGCCAGCAGCTTTGGTGAGGGAATAGGTGAAGCTTTCTTT. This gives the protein CASSFGEGIGEAFF.

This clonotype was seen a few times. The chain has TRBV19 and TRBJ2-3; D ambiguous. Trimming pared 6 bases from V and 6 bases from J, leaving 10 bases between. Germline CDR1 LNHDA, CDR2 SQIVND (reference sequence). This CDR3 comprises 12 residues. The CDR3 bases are TGTGCCAGTAGACACCAATTGGATACGCAGTATTTT. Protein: CASRHQLDTQYF. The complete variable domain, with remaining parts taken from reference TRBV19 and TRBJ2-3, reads DGGITQSPKYLFRKEGQNVTLSCEQNLNHDAMYWYRQDPGQGLRLIYYSQIVNDFQKGDIAEGYSVSREKKESFPLTVTSAQKNPTAFYLCASRHQLDTQYFGPGTRLTVL.

DNA of the CDR3: TGTGCCACCTTTCCCGGGACAGGGGGCACCGGGGAGCTGTTTTTT. Its protein is CATFPGTGGTGELFF. The chain links TRBV28 to TRBJ2-2, with 11 nucleotides matching TRBD1. Trimming at V came to 10 bases and at J to 4 bases, leaving 8 bases not matched to a gene. The CDR3 covers 15 residues. In germline, CDR1 is MDHEN, CDR2 SYDVKM.

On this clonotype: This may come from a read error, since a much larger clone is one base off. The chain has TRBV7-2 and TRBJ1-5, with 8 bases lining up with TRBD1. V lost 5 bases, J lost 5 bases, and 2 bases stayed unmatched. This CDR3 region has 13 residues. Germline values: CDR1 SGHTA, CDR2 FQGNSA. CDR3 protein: CASSRTGYQPQHF. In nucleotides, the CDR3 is TGTGCCAGCAGCCGGACAGGGTATCAGCCCCAGCATTTT.

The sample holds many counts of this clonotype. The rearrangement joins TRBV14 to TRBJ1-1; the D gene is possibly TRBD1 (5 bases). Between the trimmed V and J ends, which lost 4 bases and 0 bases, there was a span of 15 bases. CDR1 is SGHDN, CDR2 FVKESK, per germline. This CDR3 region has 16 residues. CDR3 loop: CASSPGHLVLNTEAFF. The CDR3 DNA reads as TGTGCCAGCAGCCCCGGACACTTAGTACTGAACACTGAAGCTTTCTTT.

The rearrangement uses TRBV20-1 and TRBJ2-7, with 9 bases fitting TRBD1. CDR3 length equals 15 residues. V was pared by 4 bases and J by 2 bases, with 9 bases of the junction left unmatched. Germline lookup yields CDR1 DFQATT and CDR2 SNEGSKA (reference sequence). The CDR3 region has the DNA TGCAGTGCTATTGACCTACAGGGGGCTGCCTACGAGCAGTACGTC. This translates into CSAIDLQGAAYEQYV.